This entry describes one TCR beta chain. The CDR3 is made up of 15 amino acids. CDR1 and CDR2 from the germline V gene are SEHNR and FQNEAQ (reference sequence). Trimming took 1 base from V and 3 from J, leaving 9 bases between them. These data originate in a study of blood T cell repertoires in COVID-19. Only in-frame clones appear in the TCRdb table, and some are missing; sequencing was by immunoSEQ multiplex PCR. The sample includes roughly 190,000 clones, around 86% of them seen just once. This receptor was obtained from a woman aged 40 to 50 with acute or convalescent COVID-19. J is TRBJ2-2 and V is TRBV7-9; D not resolved. Sequenced: peripheral blood. CDR3 in DNA: TGTGCCAGCAGCTTAGGTGCCGGGTACACCGGGGAGCTGTTTTTT. This sequence encodes CASSLGAGYTGELFF.